The present T cell receptor beta chain was sequenced within a study of sequential checkpoint blockade in melanoma. After removal of 4 bases from V and 6 bases from J, the junction contained 11 bases not matched to a gene. The CDR3 runs to 16 residues. Germline V lookup: CDR1 MGHRA, CDR2 YSYEKL. The protocol was immunoSEQ multiplex PCR, while the TCRdb copy is restricted to in-frame clones and leaves out a portion. In the table there are about 29,000 clones, 60% to 85% of which are singletons. Ten or more counts support this clone. Treatment reported: randomized to nivolumab then ipilimumab (arm A) or the reverse (arm B).

The TCR comes from a human donor with melanoma. The source was CD8+ T cells sorted from blood (inferred from file names), collected from a patient given nivolumab and ipilimumab in sequence. The rearrangement joins TRBV4-1 to TRBJ2-3, with 9 bases fitting TRBD2. This chain's CDR3 is CASSPAGGRVLDTQYF. CDR3 coding DNA: TGCGCCAGCAGCCCCGCGGGGGGGCGTGTGTTGGATACGCAGTATTTT.